This T cell receptor beta chain was profiled in a study of lymphopenia after photon versus proton radiotherapy. Assay: immunoSEQ multiplex PCR; the TCRdb copy retains only in-frame clones and omits some. The sample records about 68,000 clones, more than 75% being singletons. CDR1 and CDR2 (germline): SGHVS, FQNEAQ. V lost 0 bases, J lost 2 bases, and 11 bases lay in between. This CDR3 contains 16 residues. This sequence joins TRBV7-8 and TRBJ2-4; D possibly corresponds to TRBD2 (6 bases). The source is a woman between 65 and 79 years old with pancreatic cancer. The sample was peripheral blood, taken from a patient treated with photon-based radiotherapy. The CDR3 nucleotides are TGTGCCAGCAGCTTAGCGAAGGCGGGGACCAAAAACATTCAGTACTTC. It codes for CASSLAKAGTKNIQYF. The full variable domain, with the rest looked up from reference TRBV7-8 and TRBJ2-4, is GAGVSQSPRYKVAKRGQDVALRCDPISGHVSLFWYQQALGQGPEFLTYFQNEAQLDKSGLPSDRFFAERPEGSVSTLKIQRTQQEDSAVYLCASSLAKAGTKNIQYFGAGTRLSVL.